The T cell receptor (beta chain) under discussion was sequenced for a study of shared clonotypes between healthy human individuals. CD45RO-negative cells were positively selected for CCR7, leaving out terminally differentiated effector memory CD45RA+ cells. Assay execution took place at the deep level. Only in-frame clones appear in the TCRdb table, and some are missing; sequencing was by immunoSEQ multiplex PCR. This table has hundreds of thousands of clones, 90% to 95% appearing once. Germline CDR1 SGDLS, CDR2 YYNGEE. Trimming shortened V by 4 bases and J by 2 bases, and 8 bases separated the two germline ends. The CDR3 is made up of 13 amino acids.

This clonotype originated in a woman in her twenties or thirties in good health. The sequenced material came from naive CD8+ T cells sorted from blood. The chain joins TRBV9 to TRBJ2-3; D not resolved. CDR3 loop: CASSYADTDTQYF. CDR3 in DNA: TGTGCCAGCAGCTACGCAGACACAGATACGCAGTATTTT.